A selection of T cell receptor beta chains follows, all from one sample in a study of T-cell memory formation after mild COVID-19. MiXCR, run by TCRdb on the 5' RACE reads, gives a single entry per CDR3 protein. This table holds about 100,000 distinct CDR3 sequences, approximately 10% found once. Sequencing was carried out using PBMCs or a T cell subset sorted from them (not recorded which). These receptors all come from a man aged 18-30 years who had mild COVID-19 (a few samples of this study predate the infection). Cell type and time point are not known. CDR3s include the opening cysteine and the closing phenylalanine or tryptophan. The D gene is left open where the match is weak. Not all rows give a size; the values are once, few, many and, for expanded clones, a class.

>few|TRBJ2-7|TRBD1|TRBV5-6
TGTGCCAGCAGCGTGACAGGGTACAACGTAAACGAGCAGTACTTC
CASSVTGYNVNEQYF
>.|TRBJ2-3|TRBD2|TRBV28
TGTGCCAGCAGCCGGGGCCGTGGCGGGGGGGCAAAAGATACGCAGTATTTT
CASSRGRGGGAKDTQYF
>.|TRBJ1-2|.|TRBV20-1
TGCAGTGCTAGTGGTACAGGAGCCTATGGCTACACCTTC
CSASGTGAYGYTF
>few|TRBJ1-4|.|TRBV4-2
TGTGCCAGCAGCCAAGTCAGTGAGGATGAAAAACTGTTTTTT
CASSQVSEDEKLFF
>many|TRBJ2-1|TRBD2|TRBV7-9
TGTGCCAGCAGCGACGGACTAGCGGGGGGGCGAGGTGAGCAGTTCTTC
CASSDGLAGGRGEQFF
>.|TRBJ2-1|TRBD1|TRBV7-9
TGTGCCAGCAGCTTACGGACAGGGGGTGAGCAGTTCTTC
CASSLRTGGEQFF
>many|TRBJ2-7|.|TRBV6-2/TRBV6-3
TGTGCCAGCAGTTCTTCCACGGTCCCCTACGAGCAGTACTTC
CASSSSTVPYEQYF
>.|TRBJ2-2|.|TRBV6-6
TGTGCCAGCAGTTACCGAAAGCGATCGTCTTTGAACACCGGGGAGCTGTTTTTT
CASSYRKRSSLNTGELFF
>many|TRBJ2-7|.|TRBV30
TGTGCCGCTACAGGGGACTTATACGAGCAGTACTTC
CAATGDLYEQYF
>few|TRBJ2-5|.|TRBV30
TGTGCCTGGAGTGTAAATAGCATCGAGACCCAGTACTTC
CAWSVNSIETQYF
>few|TRBJ1-6|TRBD1|TRBV4-2
TGTGCCAGCAGCCAAGGTCCAGGGGACAGTATGTATAATTCACCCCTCCACTTT
CASSQGPGDSMYNSPLHF
>few|TRBJ1-2|.|TRBV29-1
TGCAGCGTTGGACCTGACAGTGGCTACACCTTC
CSVGPDSGYTF
>once|TRBJ2-3|.|TRBV10-3
TGTGCCATCAGTGAGGTGGCCAACACAGATACGCAGTATTTT
CAISEVANTDTQYF
>many|TRBJ1-2|.|TRBV7-2
TGTGCCAGCAGCTTGGGAGGCAACTATGGCTACACCTTC
CASSLGGNYGYTF
>few|TRBJ1-1|.|TRBV7-9
TGTGCCAGCAGCTTGACCGGAATGAACACTGAAGCTTTCTTT
CASSLTGMNTEAFF
>many|TRBJ2-1|.|TRBV5-1
TGCGCCAGCAGCTTGGCCGGCGGAACCTACAATGAGCAGTTCTTC
CASSLAGGTYNEQFF
>few|TRBJ2-7|.|TRBV7-2
TGTGCCAGCAGCCCTGTATTGGGAATAACCTACGAGCAGTACTTC
CASSPVLGITYEQYF
>.|TRBJ2-6|TRBD1|TRBV5-1
TGCGCCAGCAGCTTCAGGGGGTCCACTTCTGGGGCCAACGTCCTGACTTTC
CASSFRGSTSGANVLTF
>.|TRBJ2-3|TRBD1|TRBV6-2/TRBV6-3
TGTGCCAGCAGTCCTTCGCCCGGGACAGGGACAGATACGCAGTATTTT
CASSPSPGTGTDTQYF
>few|TRBJ1-2|.|TRBV6-2/TRBV6-3
TGTGCCAGCAGTCTTGTCGGGGGTAGACGGTTGTATGGCTACACCTTC
CASSLVGGRRLYGYTF
>many|TRBJ1-3|.|TRBV7-9
TGTGCCAGCAGCCGTCACATCCCCTCTGGAAACACCATATATTTT
CASSRHIPSGNTIYF
>.|TRBJ1-2|.|TRBV15
TGTGCCACCAGCACCTCTGGGGACGGGAATGGTGGCTACACCTTC
CATSTSGDGNGGYTF
>.|TRBJ2-3|TRBD2|TRBV6-6
TGTGCCAGCAGTTACGGACTAGCGGGCCCAACTTCCACAGATACGCAGTATTTT
CASSYGLAGPTSTDTQYF
>.|TRBJ2-1|TRBD1|TRBV7-9
TGTGCCAGCAGCTCCCTGAGGGAAGCGGGACAGGGGAATGAGCAGTTCTTC
CASSSLREAGQGNEQFF
>many|TRBJ2-7|TRBD1|TRBV27
TGTGCCAGCAGCACCGGGACAGGGGGCCATGAGCAGTACTTC
CASSTGTGGHEQYF
>few|TRBJ2-1|TRBD2|TRBV6-2/TRBV6-3
TGTGCCAGCAGTTACTCAATAGCGGGGGGCTCCTACAATGAGCAGTTCTTC
CASSYSIAGGSYNEQFF
>few|TRBJ2-6|.|TRBV12-3/TRBV12-4
TGTGCCAGCAGCCCGCAAGGGGTCGGGGCCAACGTCCTGACTTTC
CASSPQGVGANVLTF
>.|TRBJ2-1|TRBD1|TRBV6-2/TRBV6-3
TGTGCCAGCAGAGGACAGGGGGTTTACAATGAGCAGTTCTTC
CASRGQGVYNEQFF
>once|TRBJ1-1|TRBD1|TRBV5-1
TGCGCCAGCAGCCTGACAGGGACCCTCGGTGAAGCTTTCTTT
CASSLTGTLGEAFF
>.|TRBJ2-3|TRBD2|TRBV11-1
TGTGCCAGCAGCTTGGCGGGGGGGCCATCAGATACGCAGTATTTT
CASSLAGGPSDTQYF
>.|TRBJ2-2|.|TRBV19
TGTGCCAGTAACGCGGGCGACACCGGGGAGCTGTTTTTT
CASNAGDTGELFF
>few|TRBJ1-2|.|TRBV4-3
TGCGCCAGCAGCCAAGATAGGCAGGAGGGAGATGGCTACACCTTC
CASSQDRQEGDGYTF
>few|TRBJ2-3|.|TRBV6-2/TRBV6-3
TGTGCCAGCAGTCCCGGGACGAGAGCAGATACGCAGTATTTT
CASSPGTRADTQYF
>many|TRBJ1-1|.|TRBV29-1
TGCAGCGTTGAAGATGGCGTGAACACTGAAGCTTTCTTT
CSVEDGVNTEAFF
>few|TRBJ2-1|.|TRBV12-5
TGTGCTAGTGTGGGAGGTGACCCTCAAATCGGCTCCTACAATGAGCAGTTCTTC
CASVGGDPQIGSYNEQFF
>.|TRBJ2-2|TRBD1|TRBV4-2
TGTGCCAGCAGCCAAGAGGGGGAAGGGGGCGCGTCCGGGGAGCTGTTTTTT
CASSQEGEGGASGELFF
>.|TRBJ1-1|.|TRBV25-1
TGTGCCAGCGGGGGGTCAAGGTTCGGGGGTGAGTCAGCTTTCTTT
CASGGSRFGGESAFF
>.|TRBJ2-3|.|TRBV12-3/TRBV12-4
TGTGCCAGCACCTCGGAGGGGGCCGTTTCAGATACGCAGTATTTT
CASTSEGAVSDTQYF
>.|TRBJ2-3|.|TRBV19
TGTGCCAGTAGTAGGGTGACAGATACGCAGTATTTT
CASSRVTDTQYF
>few|TRBJ1-1|.|TRBV6-5
TGTGCCAGCAGATCCCTCGGGGGGCCGAACACTGAAGCTTTCTTT
CASRSLGGPNTEAFF
>few|TRBJ2-5|.|TRBV7-9
TGTGCCAGCAGCTCCCTAGGTGTCGGAGGGGTCGAAGAGACCCAGTACTTC
CASSSLGVGGVEETQYF
>few|TRBJ2-7|.|TRBV11-2
TGTGCCAGCAGCTTAGTAGGGACGGCGACCTACGAGCAGTACTTC
CASSLVGTATYEQYF
>.|TRBJ2-7|TRBD1|TRBV7-8
TGTGCCAGCAGCTTGACAGGGATAGGCGAGCAGTACTTC
CASSLTGIGEQYF
>few|TRBJ2-7|TRBD1|TRBV4-1
TGCGCCAGCAGCCAGGGGACAGGTTTTAACGAGCAGTACTTC
CASSQGTGFNEQYF
>.|TRBJ2-5|.|TRBV5-4
TGTGCCAGCAGCCAGACCACCACGGGCAGGGAGACCCAGTACTTC
CASSQTTTGRETQYF
>few|TRBJ2-1|.|TRBV7-9
TGTGCCAGCCGAGCAGCTGCCCACAATGAGCAGTTCTTC
CASRAAAHNEQFF
>.|TRBJ2-1|.|TRBV7-2
TGTGCCAGCAGCTTCGGCCACTACAATGAGCAGTTCTTC
CASSFGHYNEQFF
>.|TRBJ2-1|TRBD2|TRBV4-1
TGCGCCAGCAGTCCCGGACTAGCGGATTCTAATGAGCAGTTCTTC
CASSPGLADSNEQFF
>few|TRBJ2-2|.|TRBV21-1
TGTGCCAGCAGCAAATATGGGGTCCAGGTAAAGAACACCGGGGAGCTGTTTTTT
CASSKYGVQVKNTGELFF
>few|TRBJ2-1|.|TRBV9
TGTGCCAGCAGCGTAGTTGGAGACTCCTACAATGAGCAGTTCTTC
CASSVVGDSYNEQFF